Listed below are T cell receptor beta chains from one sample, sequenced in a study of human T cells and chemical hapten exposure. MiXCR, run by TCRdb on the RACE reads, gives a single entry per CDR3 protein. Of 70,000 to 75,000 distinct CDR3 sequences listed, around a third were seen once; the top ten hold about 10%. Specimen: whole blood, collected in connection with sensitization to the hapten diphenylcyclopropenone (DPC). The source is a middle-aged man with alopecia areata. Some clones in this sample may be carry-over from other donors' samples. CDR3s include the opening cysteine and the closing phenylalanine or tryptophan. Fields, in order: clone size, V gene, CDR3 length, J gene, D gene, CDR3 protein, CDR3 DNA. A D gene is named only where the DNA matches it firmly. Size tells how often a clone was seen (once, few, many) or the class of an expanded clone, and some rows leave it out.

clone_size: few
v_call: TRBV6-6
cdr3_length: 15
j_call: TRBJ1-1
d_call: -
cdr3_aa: CASSYLDMMNTEAFF
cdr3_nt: TGTGCCAGCAGTTATCTGGACATGATGAACACTGAAGCTTTCTTT

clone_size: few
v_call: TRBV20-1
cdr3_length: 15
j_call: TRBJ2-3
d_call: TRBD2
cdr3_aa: CSAKKAGTRTDTQYF
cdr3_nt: TGCAGTGCAAAGAAAGCGGGGACCCGCACAGATACGCAGTATTTT

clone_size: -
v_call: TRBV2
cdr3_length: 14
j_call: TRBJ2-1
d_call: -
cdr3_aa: CASSEALRYNEQFF
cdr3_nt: TGTGCCAGCAGTGAAGCGCTGAGGTACAATGAGCAGTTCTTC

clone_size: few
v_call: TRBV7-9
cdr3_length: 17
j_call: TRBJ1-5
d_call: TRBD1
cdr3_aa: CASSLITGDYSNQPQHF
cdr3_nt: TGTGCCAGCAGCTTAATAACAGGGGATTATAGCAATCAGCCCCAGCATTTT

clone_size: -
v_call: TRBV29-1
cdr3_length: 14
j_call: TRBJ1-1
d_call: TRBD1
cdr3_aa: CSVEGDRGNTEAFF
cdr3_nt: TGCAGCGTTGAAGGGGACAGGGGGAACACTGAAGCTTTCTTT

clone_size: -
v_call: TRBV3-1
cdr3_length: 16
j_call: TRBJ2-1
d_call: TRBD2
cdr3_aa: CASSQDGGLARNEQFF
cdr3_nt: TGTGCCAGCAGCCAAGATGGGGGACTAGCGCGCAATGAGCAGTTCTTC

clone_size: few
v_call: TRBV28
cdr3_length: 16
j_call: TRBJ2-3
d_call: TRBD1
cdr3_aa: CASSSSGTGSQDTQYF
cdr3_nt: TGTGCCAGCAGTTCCTCCGGGACAGGGAGTCAAGATACGCAGTATTTT

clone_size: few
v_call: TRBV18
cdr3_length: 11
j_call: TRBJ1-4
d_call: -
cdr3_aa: CASSPREKLFF
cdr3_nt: TGTGCCAGCTCGCCACGTGAAAAACTGTTTTTT

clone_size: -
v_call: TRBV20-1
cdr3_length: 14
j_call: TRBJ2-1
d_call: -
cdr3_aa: CSAPRSVSYNEQFF
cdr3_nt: TGCAGTGCCCCCCGGTCAGTATCCTACAATGAGCAGTTCTTC

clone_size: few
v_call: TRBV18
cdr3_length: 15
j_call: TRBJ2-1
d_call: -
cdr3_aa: CASSLLATQPNEQFF
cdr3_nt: TGTGCCAGCTCGCTTCTAGCGACACAACCCAATGAGCAGTTCTTC

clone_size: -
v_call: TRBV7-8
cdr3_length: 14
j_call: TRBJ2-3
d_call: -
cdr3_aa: CASSLRWDMNTQYF
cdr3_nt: TGTGCCAGCAGCTTACGCTGGGATATGAATACGCAGTATTTT

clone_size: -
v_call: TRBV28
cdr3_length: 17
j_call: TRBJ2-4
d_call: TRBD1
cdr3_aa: CASSFYPGTGVENIQYF
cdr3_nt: TGTGCCAGCAGTTTTTACCCCGGGACAGGGGTTGAAAACATTCAGTACTTC

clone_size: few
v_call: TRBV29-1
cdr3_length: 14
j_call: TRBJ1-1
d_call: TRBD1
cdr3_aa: CSVARDTGVTEAFF
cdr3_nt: TGCAGCGTCGCGAGAGACACAGGGGTTACTGAAGCTTTCTTT

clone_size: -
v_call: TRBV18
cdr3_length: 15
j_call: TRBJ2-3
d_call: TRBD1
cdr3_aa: CASSSYGQGTDTQYF
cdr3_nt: TGTGCCAGCTCATCCTACGGACAGGGGACAGATACGCAGTATTTT

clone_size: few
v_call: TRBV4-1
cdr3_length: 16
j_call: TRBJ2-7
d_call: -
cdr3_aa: CASSITSFGFVDEQYF
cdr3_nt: TGCGCCAGCAGCATCACAAGCTTCGGGTTCGTCGACGAGCAGTACTTC

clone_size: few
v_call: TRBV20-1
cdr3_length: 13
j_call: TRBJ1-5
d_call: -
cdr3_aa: CSAVPNSNQPQHF
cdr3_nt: TGCAGTGCTGTCCCAAATAGCAATCAGCCCCAGCATTTT

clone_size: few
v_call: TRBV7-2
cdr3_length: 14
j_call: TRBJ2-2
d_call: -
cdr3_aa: CASSSGVNTGELFF
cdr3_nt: TGTGCCAGCAGCTCGGGGGTGAACACCGGGGAGCTGTTTTTT

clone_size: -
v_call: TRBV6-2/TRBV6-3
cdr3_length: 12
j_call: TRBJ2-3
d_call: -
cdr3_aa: CASETGADTQYF
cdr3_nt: TGTGCCAGCGAGACGGGGGCAGATACGCAGTATTTT

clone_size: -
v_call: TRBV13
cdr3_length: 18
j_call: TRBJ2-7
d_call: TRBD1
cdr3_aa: CASSFTGTGVMMSYEQYF
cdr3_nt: TGTGCCAGCAGCTTTACCGGGACAGGGGTGATGATGTCCTACGAGCAGTACTTC

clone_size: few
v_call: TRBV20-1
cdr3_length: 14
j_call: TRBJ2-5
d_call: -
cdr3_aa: CSPQHGGARETQYF
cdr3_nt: TGCAGCCCTCAGCATGGGGGCGCGCGGGAGACCCAGTACTTC

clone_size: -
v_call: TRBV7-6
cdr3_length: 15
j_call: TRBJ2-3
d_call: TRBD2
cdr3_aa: CASKMTSGSTDTQYF
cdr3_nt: TGTGCCAGCAAAATGACTAGCGGGAGCACAGATACGCAGTATTTT

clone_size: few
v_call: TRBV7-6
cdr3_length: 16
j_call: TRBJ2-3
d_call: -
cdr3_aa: CASSLEGHSSTDTQYF
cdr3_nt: TGTGCCAGCAGCTTAGAAGGACACTCTAGCACAGATACGCAGTATTTT

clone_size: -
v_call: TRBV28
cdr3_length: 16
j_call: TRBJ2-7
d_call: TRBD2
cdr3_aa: CASSLLLAGPSYEQYF
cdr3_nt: TGTGCCAGCAGTTTATTACTAGCGGGCCCTTCCTACGAGCAGTACTTC

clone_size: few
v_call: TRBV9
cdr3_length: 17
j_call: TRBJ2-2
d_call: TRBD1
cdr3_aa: CASSVHNRGPNTGELFF
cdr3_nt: TGTGCCAGCAGCGTGCACAACAGGGGGCCGAACACCGGGGAGCTGTTTTTT

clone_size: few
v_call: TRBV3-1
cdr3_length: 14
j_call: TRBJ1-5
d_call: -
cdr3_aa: CASSQAGSNQPQHF
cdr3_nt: TGTGCCAGCAGCCAAGCCGGGAGCAATCAGCCCCAGCATTTT

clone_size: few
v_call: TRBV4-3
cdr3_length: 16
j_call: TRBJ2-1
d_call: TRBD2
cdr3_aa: CASSQILAGVFNEQFF
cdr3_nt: TGCGCCAGCAGCCAAATCCTGGCGGGAGTCTTCAATGAGCAGTTCTTC

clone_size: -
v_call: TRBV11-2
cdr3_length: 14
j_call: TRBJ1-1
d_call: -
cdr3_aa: CASSSSTGHTEAFF
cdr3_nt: TGTGCCAGCAGCTCTTCGACGGGACACACTGAAGCTTTCTTT

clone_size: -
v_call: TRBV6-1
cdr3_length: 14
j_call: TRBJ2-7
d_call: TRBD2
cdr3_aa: CASSSGLAGDPLLF
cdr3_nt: TGTGCCAGCAGTTCCGGACTAGCGGGAGACCCCCTTCTCTTC